Listed below are T cell receptor beta chains from one sample, sequenced in a study of response to subunit inactivated influenza vaccine. In TCRdb, the RT-PCR reads were re-called with MiXCR into one record per CDR3 protein. The profile shows approximately 730,000 distinct CDR3 sequences, about 15% of them singletons. This material consisted of PBMCs from blood, taken roughly 15 days before vaccination. The receptors stem from a middle-aged man who received an inactivated influenza vaccine. CDR3s include the opening cysteine and the closing phenylalanine or tryptophan. Each record gives: D gene, clone size, V gene, J gene, CDR3 protein, CDR3 DNA. The D gene is left open where the match is weak. Clone sizes are given selectively: once, few, many, or a class where the clone is expanded.

TRBD1,many,TRBV12-3/TRBV12-4,TRBJ1-5,CASSSGQGIAQPQHF,TGTGCCAGCAGTTCGGGACAGGGGATAGCTCAGCCCCAGCATTTT
NA,few,TRBV15,TRBJ2-1,CATSSWGPEQFF,TGTGCCACCAGCAGTTGGGGGCCTGAGCAGTTCTTC
NA,few,TRBV5-1,TRBJ2-3,CASSHFGSLPDTQYF,TGCGCCAGCAGTCACTTCGGGTCCTTACCAGATACGCAGTATTTT
TRBD2,few,TRBV20-1,TRBJ2-2,CSASLRSGGTGELFF,TGCAGTGCTAGTCTTCGGAGCGGGGGCACCGGGGAGCTGTTTTTT
TRBD1,NA,TRBV12-3/TRBV12-4,TRBJ2-1,CARSSGQGALPLNNEQFF,TGTGCCCGCAGTTCCGGACAGGGGGCCCTACCTTTAAACAATGAGCAGTTCTTC
TRBD1,few,TRBV5-1,TRBJ2-1,CASSLVGTGEKEQFF,TGCGCCAGCAGCTTGGTGGGGACAGGGGAAAAAGAGCAGTTCTTC
NA,many,TRBV25-1,TRBJ2-3,CASSAGGGQYF,TGTGCCAGCAGTGCCGGGGGAGGGCAGTATTTT
TRBD1,NA,TRBV7-2,TRBJ2-5,CASSLGQGVRETQYF,TGTGCCAGCAGCTTAGGACAGGGGGTTCGAGAGACCCAGTACTTC
NA,NA,TRBV5-1,TRBJ1-2,CASSLAAGRPWTF,TGCGCCAGCAGCTTGGCGGCGGGGCGCCCATGGACCTTC
NA,few,TRBV5-1,TRBJ1-1,CASSQQNTEAFF,TGCGCCAGCAGTCAGCAGAACACTGAAGCTTTCTTT
TRBD1,NA,TRBV4-1,TRBJ2-7,CASSASTGSYEQYF,TGCGCCAGCAGCGCGTCGACAGGGAGCTACGAGCAGTACTTC
NA,many,TRBV5-5,TRBJ2-1,CASSLAVSRGEQFF,TGTGCCAGCAGCTTGGCCGTTAGCCGTGGCGAGCAGTTCTTC
NA,few,TRBV4-2,TRBJ2-1,CASSQVGSEQFF,TGTGCCAGCAGCCAAGTAGGAAGTGAGCAGTTCTTC
TRBD1,NA,TRBV2,TRBJ1-2,CASSDDRGSYGYTF,TGTGCCAGCAGTGATGACAGGGGAAGCTATGGCTACACCTTC
NA,few,TRBV7-2,TRBJ2-7,CASSAGLTPYEQYF,TGTGCCAGCAGCGCAGGACTGACACCTTACGAGCAGTACTTC
NA,few,TRBV20-1,TRBJ2-1,CSARDGMRGREQFF,TGCAGTGCTAGAGACGGAATGAGAGGGCGGGAGCAGTTCTTC
NA,few,TRBV27,TRBJ1-5,CASSPRDKYQPQHF,TGTGCCAGCAGTCCCCGGGACAAGTATCAGCCCCAGCATTTT
NA,few,TRBV20-1,TRBJ1-2,CSARVGGNYGYTF,TGCAGTGCTAGAGTCGGGGGCAACTATGGCTACACCTTC
NA,NA,TRBV20-1,TRBJ1-1,CSSARGAEAFF,TGCAGTTCCGCAAGGGGGGCTGAAGCTTTCTTT
TRBD2,NA,TRBV7-2,TRBJ2-5,CASSQKLAGGETQYF,TGTGCCAGCAGCCAGAAGCTAGCGGGAGGAGAGACCCAGTACTTC
NA,NA,TRBV2,TRBJ1-2,CASREVGYTF,TGTGCCAGCAGGGAGGTTGGCTACACCTTC
TRBD1,few,TRBV7-2,TRBJ2-5,CASSLGPPTGLETQYF,TGTGCCAGCAGCTTAGGCCCCCCGACAGGGTTAGAGACCCAGTACTTC
TRBD2,NA,TRBV7-8,TRBJ2-5,CASSPLAGFQETQYF,TGTGCCAGCAGCCCGCTAGCGGGATTCCAAGAGACCCAGTACTTC
NA,many,TRBV5-1,TRBJ2-5,CASSGQGAMETQYF,TGCGCCAGCAGCGGACAAGGAGCGATGGAGACCCAGTACTTC
NA,many,TRBV6-1,TRBJ2-7,CASSEGLLPSYEQYF,TGTGCCAGCAGTGAGGGACTCTTACCATCCTACGAGCAGTACTTC
NA,few,TRBV7-2,TRBJ2-7,CASSFYREGEQYF,TGTGCCAGCAGCTTCTACAGGGAGGGGGAGCAGTACTTC
TRBD1,few,TRBV20-1,TRBJ1-2,CSARDSGTGYGYTF,TGCAGTGCTAGAGATAGCGGGACAGGATATGGCTACACCTTC
NA,few,TRBV12-3/TRBV12-4,TRBJ1-4,CASSLVAGKLFF,TGTGCCAGCAGTTTAGTGGCGGGAAAACTGTTTTTT
TRBD1,NA,TRBV7-2,TRBJ2-7,CASRRQGLMPYEQYF,TGTGCCAGCAGGCGACAGGGATTGATGCCCTACGAGCAGTACTTC
TRBD1,few,TRBV20-1,TRBJ2-1,CSARLAGTGVYNEQFF,TGCAGTGCTAGACTCGCCGGGACAGGGGTTTACAATGAGCAGTTCTTC
NA,few,TRBV24-1,TRBJ2-2,CATSDSRRANTGELFF,TGTGCCACCAGTGATTCTCGCAGAGCGAACACCGGGGAGCTGTTTTTT
TRBD2,NA,TRBV20-1,TRBJ2-7,CSVEAGGYSYEQYF,TGCAGTGTCGAAGCGGGAGGTTACTCCTACGAGCAGTACTTC
NA,many,TRBV12-3/TRBV12-4,TRBJ1-4,CASSLHQGTGKLFF,TGTGCCAGCAGTTTGCATCAGGGTACGGGAAAACTGTTTTTT
NA,NA,TRBV9,TRBJ2-1,CASSVLSVTYNEQFF,TGTGCCAGCAGCGTTCTCAGTGTTACCTACAATGAGCAGTTCTTC
TRBD2,NA,TRBV6-2/TRBV6-3,TRBJ2-1,CASSYSGGGAYEQFF,TGTGCCAGCAGTTACTCTGGCGGGGGGGCCTATGAGCAGTTCTTC
NA,few,TRBV12-3/TRBV12-4,TRBJ1-6,CASSFRDPVNSPLHF,TGTGCCAGCAGTTTCCGCGACCCTGTTAATTCACCCCTCCACTTT
TRBD1,few,TRBV15,TRBJ2-1,CATSRRPRDRGDEQFF,TGTGCCACCAGCAGACGGCCCCGGGACAGGGGAGATGAGCAGTTCTTC